These 15 T cell receptor beta chains were all obtained from the same sample, sequenced in a study of blood T cell repertoires in COVID-19. Data came from immunoSEQ multiplex PCR; TCRdb stores just in-frame clones and leaves some out. The sample includes under 200,000 clones, nearly 90% of them seen just once. The sample was peripheral blood. These TCRs come from a man aged 60 to 69 with active or convalescent COVID-19.

The chain recombines TRBV30 with TRBJ2-5; D is possibly TRBD1 (6 bases). The CDR3 consists of 12 residues. Trimming pared 7 bases from V and 4 bases from J, leaving 13 bases between. CDR1 and CDR2 from the germline V gene are GTSNPN and SVGIG (reference sequence). CDR3: CALGGSRETQYF. In nucleotides, the CDR3 is TGTGCCTTAGGGGGAAGTAGAGAGACCCAGTACTTC.

This clone was detected only once. The genes are TRBV29-1 and TRBJ2-6, with D perhaps TRBD2 (5 bases). The CDR3 consists of 14 residues. CDR1 and CDR2 from the germline V gene are SQVTM and ANQGSEA. With 5 bases removed from V and 4 bases from J, the gap between germline ends came to 12 bases. CDR3 sequence reads: CSVNSGKGANVLTF. The CDR3 DNA reads as TGCAGCGTTAATTCCGGGAAGGGGGCCAACGTCCTGACTTTC.

This chain connects TRBV5-1 to TRBJ2-3, with 7 nucleotides matching TRBD1. Looked up from germline, CDR1 is SGHRS and CDR2 is YFSETQ. V gave up 3 bases and J gave up 0 bases; unmatched junction bases: 4. This CDR3 region has 15 residues. CDR3 region: CASSSGQTSTDTQYF. The CDR3 bases are TGCGCCAGCAGCTCGGGACAGACTAGCACAGATACGCAGTATTTT.

This clone has only one observation. The J gene is TRBJ2-3, the V gene TRBV12-2; the listed D gene, TRBD2, was not tested against the DNA. TRBV12-2 is a recognized pseudogene. This CDR3 spans 17 amino acids. The CDR3 DNA reads as TGTGCAAGTCGCCTGATACCAGGAGCGGGGGGGCCAGATACGCAGTATTTT. It codes for CASRLIPGAGGPDTQYF.

This clone came up once. The CDR3 region is CAGGQRGGSYNEQFF. CDR3 in DNA: TGTGCCGGAGGGCAGCGGGGGGGCTCCTACAATGAGCAGTTCTTC. This chain uses TRBV6-5 with TRBJ2-1, with 10 bases fitting TRBD2. V shed 11 bases, J shed 0 bases, and the junction held 7 bases outside the gene matches. This CDR3 comprises 15 residues. CDR1 MNHEY and CDR2 SVGAGI come from the germline V gene.

The V call is TRBV9, the J call TRBJ1-5, with D maybe TRBD1 (5 bases). Between the trimmed V and J ends, which lost 4 bases and 8 bases, there was a span of 19 bases. The CDR3 spans 15 residues. CDR1 is SGDLS and CDR2 is YYNGEE in the germline V gene. DNA of the CDR3: TGTGCCAGCAGCCTAAGAGGTTGGTCGGGGGAGCCCCAGCATTTT. Translation: CASSLRGWSGEPQHF.

This chain connects TRBV11-2 to TRBJ2-1, with D uncertain. Deletions cut 5 bases from V and 2 bases from J, with 10 bases between. There are 14 residues in the CDR3. The germline CDR1 and CDR2 sequences are SGHAT and FQNNGV. The CDR3 nucleotides read TGTGCCAGCAGCCCCATTTCCCCCTACAATGAGCAGTTCTTC. Protein sequence: CASSPISPYNEQFF.

V and J are TRBV18 and TRBJ1-1, with 7 bases that match TRBD1. The germline gives CDR1 KGHSH, CDR2 LQKENI. V lost 6 bases to trimming and J lost 7 bases; unmatched junction nucleotides: 8. There are 13 residues in the CDR3. The chain's CDR3 is CASSLGQRREAFF. CDR3 nucleotide sequence: TGTGCCAGCTCTCTGGGACAGCGACGTGAAGCTTTCTTT.

The chain links TRBV4-1 to TRBJ2-6; D unclear. The CDR3 is 18 amino acids. V was shortened by 0 bases and J by 3 bases, with 15 bases between the two germline ends. The germline CDR1 and CDR2 sequences are MGHRA and YSYEKL. The CDR3 DNA follows: TGCGCCAGCAGCCAAGAGGCAAGCATAGGCGGTGGGGCCAACGTCCTGACTTTC. Translation gives CASSQEASIGGGANVLTF.

The J gene is TRBJ1-2, the V gene TRBV19; a weak D match, TRBD1 (5 bases). The V gene lost 6 bases and the J gene lost 2 bases, with 16 bases spanning the gap. The CDR3 loop spans 15 amino acids. From germline, CDR1 is LNHDA and CDR2 SQIVND (reference sequence). The CDR3 spells CASRGGRGKNYGYTF. The CDR3 DNA sequence: TGTGCCAGTAGAGGAGGTCGGGGGAAAAACTATGGCTACACCTTC. The full variable domain, completed using reference TRBV19 and TRBJ1-2, is DGGITQSPKYLFRKEGQNVTLSCEQNLNHDAMYWYRQDPGQGLRLIYYSQIVNDFQKGDIAEGYSVSREKKESFPLTVTSAQKNPTAFYLCASRGGRGKNYGYTFGSGTRLTVV.

The rearrangement links TRBV10-2 to TRBJ2-1; D is possibly TRBD1 (6 bases). The germline gives CDR1 WSHSY, CDR2 SAAADI. The CDR3 totals 13 residues. The V and J ends lost 7 bases and 7 bases respectively, with 14 bases between them. The CDR3 DNA is TGCGCCAGCAATCGCTGGGGGCCTAATGAGCAGTTCTTC. Residues: CASNRWGPNEQFF.

This chain joins TRBV5-1 and TRBJ1-3; TRBD1 is a possible D gene (6 bases). V was pared by 1 base and J by 4 bases, with 9 bases between. The CDR3 spans 14 residues. Germline loops: CDR1 SGHRS, CDR2 YFSETQ. The CDR3 nucleotides read TGCGCCAGCAGCTTGCAGGGGAACGGAAACACCATATATTTT. It specifies CASSLQGNGNTIYF.

The genes are TRBV4-2 and TRBJ1-4, with 9 nucleotides matching TRBD1. Trimming took 4 bases from V and 8 from J; bases not matched to a gene: 5. Germline CDR1 reads LGHNA; CDR2 reads YNFKEQ. This CDR3 spans 14 amino acids. The CDR3 loop reads CASSPGQGKEKLFF. The CDR3 DNA follows: TGTGCCAGCAGCCCAGGACAGGGGAAGGAAAAACTGTTTTTT.

This clone was observed once. This sequence joins TRBV9 and TRBJ1-1; D is unresolved. V was cut by 2 bases and J by 3 bases, with 11 bases left in between. The CDR3 covers 14 residues. Germline V lookup: CDR1 SGDLS, CDR2 YYNGEE. CDR3: CASSVSPADTEAFF. Here the CDR3 DNA reads TGTGCCAGCAGCGTGAGTCCAGCGGACACTGAAGCTTTCTTT.

This clone was recorded once. The chain carries TRBV6-6 and TRBJ2-5, with D maybe TRBD1 (7 bases). Germline assignment: CDR1 MNHNY and CDR2 SVGAGI (reference sequence). This CDR3 is 13 amino acids long. Trimming took 6 bases from V and 6 from J, leaving 14 bases between them. The CDR3 reads CASSPGGPQTQYF. As DNA, the CDR3 is TGTGCCAGCAGCCCAGGGGGGCCGCAGACCCAGTACTTC.